The 25 T cell receptor gamma chains below were found in one sample sequenced in a study of gamma-delta T cells after stem cell transplantation. TCRdb redid the clone calls on the RT-PCR reads with CATT. Here the sample spans over a thousand gamma-chain clones, around three fifths being singletons. The source material was gamma-delta T cells. These receptors were collected from a human donor. It is not recorded whose cells these are; they may come from a transplant donor.

The chain couples TRGV4 to TRGJP2. The J gene was missing in TCRdb and was found by matching the end of the DNA to germline. Looked up from germline, CDR1 is EGSTGY and CDR2 is YDSYTSSV. The CDR3 contains 12 residues. Trimming took 5 bases from V and 9 from J; bases not matched to a gene: 6. The CDR3 nucleotides read TGTGCCACCTGGGGGACTAATTGGATCAAGACGTTT. Protein sequence: CATWGTNWIKTF.

The chain uses TRGV9 and TRGJ1 or TRGJ2. The J gene was missing in TCRdb and was found by matching the end of the DNA to germline. This CDR3 has 14 residues. With 1 base clipped from V and 3 bases from J, the junction kept 6 bases outside the gene matches. The germline gives CDR1 GITISATS, CDR2 ISYDGTV (reference sequence). The CDR3 DNA reads as TGTGCCTTGTGGGAGGTCACCCTTTATTATAAGAAACTCTTT. Amino acids: CALWEVTLYYKKLF.

This clone was detected only a few times. This sequence joins TRGV4 and TRGJ1 or TRGJ2. From germline, CDR1 is EGSTGY and CDR2 YDSYTSSV. The CDR3 sequence is 12 residues long. The V segment lost 0 bases and the J segment 9 bases; nucleotides outside the gene matches: 5. For the CDR3, the DNA is TGTGCCACCTGGGATGGGCCGGGTAAGAAACTCTTT. It specifies CATWDGPGKKLF.

This clone appeared a few times. The V call is TRGV9, the J call TRGJ1 or TRGJ2. Here the J gene was assigned by germline matching of the DNA, as TCRdb has none. Germline CDR1 and CDR2: GITISATS and ISYDGTV (reference sequence). The length of the CDR3 is 13 residues. After removal of 0 bases from V and 12 bases from J, the junction contained 11 bases not matched to a gene. The CDR3 reads CALWEVRPPWKLF. The DNA of the CDR3 is TGTGCCTTGTGGGAGGTGCGTCCCCCCTGGAAACTCTTT.

V usage is TRGV4 and J usage is TRGJ1 or TRGJ2. The J gene is absent in TCRdb and was assigned here via DNA matching to germline. Trimming at V came to 5 bases and at J to 10 bases, leaving 5 bases not matched to a gene. This CDR3 comprises 10 residues. From germline, CDR1 is EGSTGY and CDR2 YDSYTSSV. CDR3 sequence: CATWAGKKLF. CDR3 bases: TGTGCCACCTGGGCCGGGAAGAAACTCTTT.

The chain links TRGV2 to TRGJ1 or TRGJ2. No J gene is reported in TCRdb; it was inferred here by comparing the DNA with germline. CDR1 EGSNGY and CDR2 YDSYNSKV come from the germline V gene. V trimming: 2 bases; J trimming: 0 bases; junction bases outside the gene matches: 7. CDR3 length: 15 residues. The CDR3 nucleotides read TGTGCCACCTGGGACGTCGAGGGGAATTATTATAAGAAACTCTTT. This encodes CATWDVEGNYYKKLF.

In this sample, this clone turned up once. The gene calls are TRGV4 and TRGJ1 or TRGJ2. The J gene was missing in TCRdb and was found by matching the end of the DNA to germline. Losses at the gene ends were 5 bases for V and 10 bases for J; bases not matched to a gene: 5. Germline V gene lookup returns CDR1 EGSTGY and CDR2 YDSYTSSV. CDR3 size: 10 residues. CDR3: CATWVMKKLF. CDR3 DNA sequence: TGTGCCACCTGGGTAATGAAGAAACTCTTT.

The rearrangement joins TRGV5 to TRGJ1 or TRGJ2. The J gene is not listed in TCRdb, so it was assigned here from a DNA match to germline. The CDR3 consists of 13 residues. Germline CDR1 and CDR2: VINAFY and YDVSNSKD. V shed 1 base and J 3 bases; nucleotides not matched to a gene: 3. Written as DNA, the CDR3 is TGTGCCACCTGGGACAGCCTTTATTATAAGAAACTCTTT. Protein product: CATWDSLYYKKLF.

This clone appeared a single time. The rearrangement uses TRGV2 and TRGJ1 or TRGJ2. The J gene, missing from TCRdb, was assigned here through DNA to germline matching. Germline V gene data show CDR1 as EGSNGY and CDR2 as YDSYNSKV. The ends lost 0 bases at V and 5 bases at J; junction bases unmatched: 7. This CDR3 has 14 residues. CDR3 loop: CATWDGLGHYKKLF. CDR3 nucleotides: TGTGCCACCTGGGACGGGCTGGGTCATTATAAGAAACTCTTT.

This chain links TRGV2 with TRGJ1 or TRGJ2. Here the J gene was assigned by germline matching of the DNA, as TCRdb has none. The V gene's germline CDR1 is EGSNGY and CDR2 YDSYNSKV. The CDR3 loop spans 13 amino acids. V was pared by 3 bases and J by 0 bases, with 2 bases of the junction left unmatched. CDR3: CATWDRNYYKKLF. DNA for the CDR3: TGTGCCACCTGGGACAGGAATTATTATAAGAAACTCTTT.

As concerns this clone: The same CDR3 is also encoded by other DNA sequences in this sample. V usage is TRGV9 and J usage is TRGJ1 or TRGJ2. TCRdb supplies no J gene; here it was assigned by aligning the nucleotide sequence to germline. The CDR3 totals 12 residues. J lost 7 bases, V lost 0 bases, and 3 bases had no gene match. Germline V gene sequence: CDR1 GITISATS, CDR2 ISYDGTV (reference sequence). The CDR3 loop reads CALWEVRYKKLF. The CDR3 coding sequence is TGTGCCTTGTGGGAGGTGCGATATAAGAAACTCTTT.

Comments on this clone: The same CDR3 arises from other DNA sequences in this sample as well. The chain links TRGV4 to TRGJ1 or TRGJ2. Matching the DNA to germline supplied the J gene, which TCRdb does not give. V lost 1 base and J lost 3; bases outside the gene matches: 3. This CDR3 has 13 residues. Looked up from germline, CDR1 is EGSTGY and CDR2 is YDSYTSSV. CDR3 sequence (DNA): TGTGCCACCTGGGATGGCCCTTATTATAAGAAACTCTTT. It yields the protein CATWDGPYYKKLF.

This clone was observed a few times. This CDR3 is CATWDGRGYKKLF. DNA of the CDR3: TGTGCCACCTGGGATGGGCGCGGTTATAAGAAACTCTTT. V is TRGV4 and J is TRGJ1 or TRGJ2. Because TCRdb records no J gene, it was assigned here through a match of the DNA to germline. Germline V lookup: CDR1 EGSTGY, CDR2 YDSYTSSV. J lost 6 bases, V lost 0 bases, and 5 bases had no gene match. CDR3 length: 13 residues.

A single count supports this clone. V and J are TRGV2 and TRGJ1 or TRGJ2. TCRdb offers no J gene call, so here the DNA was matched to germline to obtain one. The trim removed 1 base at V and 3 bases at J, leaving 6 bases unmatched. CDR1 EGSNGY and CDR2 YDSYNSKV come from the germline V gene. The CDR3 contains 14 residues. This chain's CDR3 is CATWDGSLYYKKLF. The CDR3 bases are TGTGCCACCTGGGACGGCTCACTTTATTATAAGAAACTCTTT.

The V gene is TRGV2, the J gene TRGJ1 or TRGJ2. Assignment of the J gene here rests on matching the DNA to germline, because TCRdb gives none. This CDR3 has 13 residues. CDR1 and CDR2 from the germline V gene are EGSNGY and YDSYNSKV. V gave up 2 bases and J gave up 0 bases; unmatched junction bases: 1. CDR3 coding DNA: TGTGCCACCTGGGACGCGAATTATTATAAGAAACTCTTT. Protein product: CATWDANYYKKLF.

The rearrangement joins TRGV9 to TRGJ1 or TRGJ2. TCRdb offers no J gene call, so here the DNA was matched to germline to obtain one. The CDR3 length is 11 residues. With V trimmed by 5 bases and J by 5 bases, 3 bases remained unmatched. In germline, CDR1 is GITISATS, CDR2 ISYDGTV (reference sequence). The CDR3, as DNA: TGTGCCTTGTGGGTACATTATAAGAAACTCTTT. It codes for CALWVHYKKLF.

The chain recombines TRGV9 with TRGJ1 or TRGJ2. The CDR3 extends over 12 amino acids. Germline loops: CDR1 GITISATS, CDR2 ISYDGTV (reference sequence). J lost 3 bases, V lost 10 bases, and 9 bases had no gene match. CDR3 region: CAFPSSYYKKLF. The DNA for the CDR3 is TGTGCCTTTCCTTCCAGTTATTATAAGAAACTCTTT.

V gene TRGV3 combines with J gene TRGJ1 or TRGJ2. No J gene is reported in TCRdb; it was inferred here by comparing the DNA with germline. The CDR3 covers 12 residues. The V and J ends lost 0 bases and 7 bases, in that order; junction bases with no gene match: 3. CDR1 and CDR2 (germline): VTNTFY, YDVSTARD (reference sequence). The CDR3 region is CATWDRLYKKLF. The CDR3 nucleotides are TGTGCCACCTGGGACAGGCTCTATAAGAAACTCTTT.

This sequence joins TRGV4 and TRGJ1 or TRGJ2. TCRdb does not report a J gene; here it was assigned by matching the DNA to germline references. The CDR3 has 14 residues. Germline trimming cut 0 bases from V and 3 bases from J; bases unmatched to any gene: 5. CDR1 is EGSTGY and CDR2 is YDSYTSSV in the germline V gene. The CDR3 loop is CATWDGPIYYKKLF. The CDR3 DNA is TGTGCCACCTGGGATGGGCCTATTTATTATAAGAAACTCTTT.

The rearrangement links TRGV9 to TRGJP1. CDR1 GITISATS and CDR2 ISYDGTV come from the germline V gene (reference sequence). V lost 1 base and J lost 4; bases outside the gene matches: 0. CDR3 length: 13 amino acids. For the CDR3, the DNA is TGTGCCTTGTGGGAGGTCACTGGTTGGTTCAAGATATTT. Protein sequence: CALWEVTGWFKIF.

The rearrangement links TRGV4 to TRGJ1 or TRGJ2. The J gene was missing in TCRdb and was found by matching the end of the DNA to germline. After removal of 0 bases from V and 0 bases from J, the junction contained 8 bases not matched to a gene. This CDR3 region has 16 residues. In germline, CDR1 is EGSTGY, CDR2 YDSYTSSV. As DNA, the CDR3 is TGTGCCACCTGGGATGGGCTTCAGGGGAATTATTATAAGAAACTCTTT. Protein product: CATWDGLQGNYYKKLF.

This rearrangement joins TRGV3 to TRGJ1 or TRGJ2. The J gene, missing from TCRdb, was assigned here through DNA to germline matching. The CDR3 covers 11 residues. J was trimmed by 11 bases and V by 4 bases; bases with no gene match: 8. Germline values: CDR1 VTNTFY, CDR2 YDVSTARD (reference sequence). The CDR3, as DNA: TGTGCCACCTGGGAAAGTAACCAGAAACTCTTT. This gives the protein CATWESNQKLF.

This clone was seen only once. This sequence joins TRGV9 and TRGJP. Here the J gene came from matching the DNA to germline, since TCRdb omits it. With V trimmed by 0 bases and J by 8 bases, 1 base remained unmatched. Germline assignment: CDR1 GITISATS and CDR2 ISYDGTV (reference sequence). The CDR3 is 15 amino acids. In DNA form, the CDR3 reads TGTGCCTTGTGGGAGGTGAAGTTGGGCAAAAAAATCAAGGTATTT. It translates to CALWEVKLGKKIKVF.

Without a V gene call, the J gene is given as TRGJ1 or TRGJ2. The CDR3 loop spans 15 amino acids. The CDR3 protein is CATWDGPRGHYKKLF. CDR3 bases: TGTGCCACCTGGGATGGGCCAAGGGGACATTATAAGAAACTCTTT.

As for this clone: The same CDR3 can be traced to other DNA sequences in this sample. The chain is built from TRGV3 and TRGJ1 or TRGJ2. TCRdb records no J gene; here it was assigned by comparing the DNA to germline. The CDR3 runs to 11 residues. Germline CDR1 reads VTNTFY; CDR2 reads YDVSTARD (reference sequence). J lost 12 bases, V lost 0 bases, and 5 bases had no gene match. In DNA, the CDR3 is TGTGCCACCTGGGACAGGCTAGGGAAACTCTTT. Its protein is CATWDRLGKLF.